This TCR beta chain was sequenced for a study of siplizumab effects on memory and regulatory T cells (dated by TCRdb to the late 2010s). Broadly, across the study: The study looked at the effect of siplizumab, an anti-CD2 antibody, on alloreactive T-cell subsets in allogeneic mixed lymphocyte reactions made from human PBMCs.

CDR3 length: 14 amino acids, cysteine to phenylalanine. Left in the record is the CDR3 DNA by itself, 42 bases read in frame from the first base. Clipping removes 5 bases from V and 7 bases from J, with 5 as the unmatched junction base count. CDR1 is given as SEHNR and CDR2 as FQNEAQ, both from the germline V gene (reference sequence). What the study reported, not specific to this receptor: About 80-97% of proliferating CD4+ or CD8+ clones could not be given a naive or memory phenotype. Because sequences below about 10^-5 frequency were poorly captured, only a minor fraction of alloreactive clones could be mapped to unstimulated subsets. The suppressive function of proliferating Tregs from siplizumab cultures was not functionally confirmed. Unstimulated naive T cells appeared to be more diverse than memory T cells, and naive cells seemed to make a substantial contribution to the alloresponse. In reactions with siplizumab, an average of approximately 69% of mappable alloreactive CD4+ clones were Treg-derived, compared with 25% to 30% in control reactions. Siplizumab significantly reduced the cumulative frequency of alloreactive sequences traceable to unstimulated CD4+ memory T cells.

Sorted unstimulated T cells, along with proliferating T cells recovered from mixed lymphocyte reactions, underwent TCRbeta CDR3 sequencing. Fresh whole blood from fewer than twelve HLA-typed healthy donors was used to isolate PBMCs. To map where alloreactive clones came from, CD4+ regulatory T cells in the unstimulated state were FACS-sorted. In the case of this clone: It has no known antigen specificity. Per-base qualities were not stored, and no clone one base away is much larger.

Receptor amplification or capture employed the immunoSEQ multiplex PCR assay. Around 92,000 TCR templates per sample were assayed by the deep sequencing platform. Genomic DNA extracted from sorted T cells was the material used for TCRbeta CDR3 sequencing. Concerning the study's data processing: The R programming language was used for clonal analysis of TCRbeta CDR3 data. Comparing unstimulated samples against CFSE-low samples taken after the reaction was how alloreactive CD4+ and CD8+ clones were defined. Regulatory or non-regulatory origin was assigned to alloreactive CD4+ clones by matching of sequences to sorted unstimulated Treg and non-Treg repertoires. As stored in TCRdb, this immuneACCESS dataset retains in-frame rearrangements with V and J assigned. A fraction of the clones does not appear; measured against another copy, unresolved V genes explain less than half of the discrepancy, and the remainder lacks a known reason. The D gene and trimming were derived from the DNA, and the V and J assignments and clone size from that table. The sample table records about 110,000 clones; under 95% of these occur just once. About 0.75% of the sample is taken by the ten largest.

Sequencing was performed on Tregs sorted from blood. The TCR was taken from a human donor in good health. The chain was built from TRBV7-9 and TRBJ2-1; TRBD2 matches 10 bases in the middle. This receptor has the CDR3 CASSLLAGVNEQFF. The DNA reads as follows: TGTGCCAGCAGCCTGCTAGCGGGAGTTAATGAGCAGTTCTTC.